The 5 T cell receptor beta chains given below trace back to one sample, sequenced in a study of cytomegalovirus exposure and HLA in healthy donors. 60 Vbeta and 13 Jbeta primers were used in PCR. Assay used: immunoSEQ multiplex PCR; TCRdb lists only in-frame clones, some missing. Seen here are roughly 130,000 clones, 70% to 85% observed once, and the top ten hold around 1.9%. Sample: PBMCs. Every receptor here comes from a man between 35 and 55 years old in good health and CMV-seronegative.

The V gene is TRBV18, the J gene TRBJ1-4; 8 bases are shared with TRBD1. V shed 3 bases, J shed 6 bases, and the junction held 6 bases outside the gene matches. Germline CDR1 and CDR2: KGHSH and LQKENI. The CDR3 length is 15 residues. Here the CDR3 DNA reads TGTGCCAGCTCACCGAGGACAGGGTTGGATGAAAAACTGTTTTTT. Amino acids: CASSPRTGLDEKLFF.

The chain carries TRBV11-2 and TRBJ2-5; possibly TRBD1 for D (5 bases). The DNA end lines up better with TRBJ2-7; the J call may be wrong. CDR1 is SGHAT, CDR2 FQNNGV, per germline. CDR3 size: 12 residues. The CDR3 protein is CASSKTAYEQYF. CDR3 bases: TGTGCCAGCAGCAAGACAGCTTACGAGCAGTACTTC.

The gene calls are TRBV5-4 and TRBJ1-2; D is ambiguous. V dropped 4 bases and J dropped 3 bases, with 22 bases sitting between them. The CDR3 covers 17 residues. Germline-derived CDR1 and CDR2 are SGHNT and YYREEE (reference sequence). The CDR3, as DNA: TGTGCCAGCAGCAGGCTTGGAGGGAGGGTCGGCGACTATGGCTACACCTTC. Protein product: CASSRLGGRVGDYGYTF.

The chain uses TRBV28 and TRBJ2-7; 7 bases match TRBD1. The germline V gene has CDR1 MDHEN and CDR2 SYDVKM. The trim removed 4 bases at V and 7 bases at J, leaving 7 bases unmatched. This CDR3 has 13 amino acids. CDR3 coding DNA: TGTGCCAGCAGTTGGGGACAGCCGCCTGAGCAGTACTTC. Translating gives CASSWGQPPEQYF.

The rearrangement links TRBV19 to TRBJ2-4; 8 bases line up with TRBD1. V shed 5 bases and J 1 base; nucleotides not matched to a gene: 4. CDR1 is LNHDA and CDR2 is SQIVND in the germline V gene (reference sequence). CDR3 length equals 15 residues. CDR3 DNA: TGTGCCAGTAGTCGCAGGGGGCCTGCCAAAAACATTCAGTACTTC. Its translation: CASSRRGPAKNIQYF. Full variable domain (remainder filled in from reference TRBV19 and TRBJ2-4): DGGITQSPKYLFRKEGQNVTLSCEQNLNHDAMYWYRQDPGQGLRLIYYSQIVNDFQKGDIAEGYSVSREKKESFPLTVTSAQKNPTAFYLCASSRRGPAKNIQYFGAGTRLSVL.